One and the same sample provided the 31 T cell receptor beta chains below, sequenced in a study of blood T cell repertoires in COVID-19. Sequencing used immunoSEQ multiplex PCR; TCRdb keeps in-frame clones, though not all of them. The data show 300,000 to 350,000 clones, roughly 90% seen once. The sample comprised peripheral blood. These receptor sequences come from a man younger than 30 with active or convalescent COVID-19.

DNA for the CDR3: TGTGCCAGCAGTAGGACAGGGAGGTACTACGAGCAGTACTTC. This sequence encodes CASSRTGRYYEQYF. The genes are TRBV6-5 and TRBJ2-7, with 8 bases that match TRBD1. Germline V gene lookup returns CDR1 MNHEY and CDR2 SVGAGI. J gave up 3 bases and V 5 bases, and 6 bases lay outside the gene matches. The CDR3 is 14 amino acids.

The genes are TRBV5-6 and TRBJ2-1; 7 bases are shared with TRBD1. Germline trimming cut 6 bases from V and 8 bases from J; bases unmatched to any gene: 17. This CDR3 is 16 amino acids long. Germline assignment: CDR1 SGHDT and CDR2 YYEEEE. The CDR3 loop is CASTIGYRGGLDEQFF. The CDR3 DNA reads TGTGCCAGCACCATAGGTTACAGGGGTGGGTTGGATGAGCAGTTCTTC.

The chain joins TRBV11-2 to TRBJ2-5; 7 bases fit TRBD1. V was pared by 8 bases and J by 2 bases, with 5 bases of the junction left unmatched. The CDR3 sequence is 13 residues long. Looked up from germline, CDR1 is SGHAT and CDR2 is FQNNGV. CDR3 sequence (DNA): TGTGCCAGCCGGAACAGGGGACAAGAGACCCAGTACTTC. It translates to CASRNRGQETQYF.

The chain combines TRBV6-1 with TRBJ2-1; 12 positions agree with TRBD1. The CDR3 runs to 18 residues. Germline lookup yields CDR1 MNHNS and CDR2 SASEGT. Losses at the gene ends were 0 bases for V and 8 bases for J; bases not matched to a gene: 11. In DNA form, the CDR3 reads TGTGCCAGCAGTGAAGCCTACCTCCGGGACAGGGGGCGCGATGAGCAGTTCTTC. Its translation is CASSEAYLRDRGRDEQFF.

The sample holds one count of this clone. The chain joins TRBV7-3 to TRBJ1-6; TRBD1 might be the D (5 bases). CDR3 length: 14 amino acids. Trimming removed 4 bases from V and 6 bases from J, with 10 bases in between. Looked up from germline, CDR1 is SGHTA and CDR2 is FQGTGA. The DNA for the CDR3 is TGTGCCAGCAGCTCTACAGGAACTAATTCACCCCTCCACTTT. This encodes CASSSTGTNSPLHF.

The chain combines TRBV20-1 with TRBJ1-5; tentative D call: TRBD1 (6 bases). CDR3 length: 14 residues. Germline CDR1 DFQATT, CDR2 SNEGSKA (reference sequence). The V end was cut by 3 bases, the J end by 6 bases, with 15 bases between. CDR3 nucleotides: TGCAGTGCTAGTCGGGGGGGCAGGGGTCAGCCCCAGCATTTT. The encoded protein is CSASRGGRGQPQHF.

This clone was observed a handful of times. The rearrangement joins TRBV10-2 to TRBJ1-2, with D uncertain. The V end was cut by 10 bases, the J end by 0 bases, with 12 bases between. This CDR3 region has 13 residues. Germline CDR1 WSHSY, CDR2 SAAADI. CDR3 protein: CATWEVANYGYTF. Written as DNA, the CDR3 is TGCGCCACGTGGGAGGTAGCTAACTATGGCTACACCTTC.

The chain employs TRBV10-2 and TRBJ2-1, with 10 bases lining up with TRBD2. The CDR3 has 17 amino acids. CDR1 and CDR2 (germline): WSHSY, SAAADI. Trimming removed 6 bases from V and 2 bases from J; junction bases left unmatched: 10. In nucleotides, the CDR3 is TGCGCCAGCAGGGGGGCTAGCGGGAGAGGGACCTACAATGAGCAGTTCTTC. It codes for CASRGASGRGTYNEQFF.

V and J are TRBV10-2 and TRBJ1-4; 7 nucleotides line up with TRBD1. The CDR3 spans 15 residues. Trimming removed 6 bases from V and 6 bases from J; junction bases left unmatched: 10. Germline V gene lookup returns CDR1 WSHSY and CDR2 SAAADI. CDR3: CASRTGISHDEKLFF. The CDR3, as DNA: TGCGCCAGCAGGACAGGGATCAGCCACGATGAAAAACTGTTTTTT.

This sequence joins TRBV4-1 and TRBJ1-5; D unclear. Trimming cost V 4 bases and J 2 bases, with 18 bases left between them. Germline V lookup: CDR1 MGHRA, CDR2 YSYEKL. The CDR3 has 17 amino acids. CDR3 in DNA: TGCGCCAGCAGCCCCCGGTCCCCCAACAGAGGCAATCAGCCCCAGCATTTT. Its translation is CASSPRSPNRGNQPQHF.

The CDR3 sequence: CASSPTSYTGELFF. CDR3 DNA sequence: TGTGCCAGCAGCCCGACTAGTTACACCGGGGAGCTGTTTTTT. The chain combines TRBV3-1 (or the pseudogene TRBV3-2) with TRBJ2-2; D is possibly TRBD2 (6 bases). The CDR3 runs to 14 residues. V was clipped by 4 bases and J by 3 bases, with 9 bases between them. In germline, CDR1 is LGHDT, CDR2 YNNKEL (reference sequence).

This clone was counted a few times. The V call is TRBV6-5, the J call TRBJ1-2; TRBD1 is a possible D gene (6 bases). Germline lookup yields CDR1 MNHEY and CDR2 SVGAGI. The CDR3 spans 14 residues. V was shortened by 6 bases and J by 7 bases, with 18 bases between the two germline ends. The CDR3: CASRDRSNYGGYTF. The CDR3 DNA sequence: TGTGCCAGCAGGGACAGATCTAACTATGGTGGCTACACCTTC.

The chain's CDR3 is CASSVRQAGYGYGYTF. In DNA, the CDR3 is TGTGCCAGCAGCGTCAGACAGGCTGGGTATGGCTATGGCTACACCTTC. The chain couples TRBV9 to TRBJ1-2; D might be TRBD1 (6 bases). Germline values: CDR1 SGDLS, CDR2 YYNGEE. V shed 2 bases and J shed 4 bases, with 18 bases lying between them. CDR3 length equals 16 residues.

This clone was seen ten or more times. V is TRBV7-9 and J is TRBJ2-7; possibly TRBD2 for D (6 bases). Germline V gene lookup returns CDR1 SEHNR and CDR2 FQNEAQ (reference sequence). CDR3 size: 15 residues. With 4 bases removed from V and 3 bases from J, the gap between germline ends came to 16 bases. The CDR3 DNA reads as TGTGCCAGCAGCTCCGCCCCTAGCGTTAGCTACGAGCAGTACTTC. Translated, it gives CASSSAPSVSYEQYF.

The chain is built from TRBV7-8 and TRBJ2-3; 8 bases line up with TRBD2. CDR3 length equals 16 residues. Germline CDR1 and CDR2: SGHVS and FQNEAQ. J was trimmed by 8 bases and V by 4 bases; bases with no gene match: 14. As DNA, the CDR3 is TGTGCCAGCAGCTCTTACAGGGCGGGGGGAATAGGTACGCAGTATTTT. This gives the protein CASSSYRAGGIGTQYF.

This clone was seen more than once but under ten times. This chain links TRBV3-1 (or the pseudogene TRBV3-2) with TRBJ1-2, with D unresolved. V shed 0 bases and J shed 1 base, with 15 bases lying between them. Germline lookup yields CDR1 LGHDT and CDR2 YNNKEL (reference sequence). The CDR3 has 17 amino acids. The CDR3 loop reads CASSQESLLASNYGYTF. CDR3 coding DNA: TGTGCCAGCAGCCAAGAGTCCCTGCTCGCTAGTAACTATGGCTACACCTTC.

This chain uses TRBV6-5 with TRBJ2-5, with D maybe TRBD1 (6 bases). The CDR3 spans 14 residues. CDR1 MNHEY and CDR2 SVGAGI come from the germline V gene. Trimming shortened V by 6 bases and J by 5 bases, and 16 bases separated the two germline ends. CDR3 bases: TGTGCCAGCAGACCAGGGGCCTCTGGGGAGACCCAGTACTTC. It is translated as CASRPGASGETQYF.

This chain uses TRBV7-6 with TRBJ1-2; 10 bases line up with TRBD1. The V gene's germline CDR1 is SGHVS and CDR2 FNYEAQ. This CDR3 region has 15 residues. V lost 1 base to trimming and J lost 6 bases; unmatched junction nucleotides: 5. The CDR3 nucleotides are TGTGCCAGCAGCTTAGGGACCGGGACAGGGGATGGCTACACCTTC. This encodes CASSLGTGTGDGYTF.

This clone has a single count. The rearrangement uses TRBV3-1 (or the pseudogene TRBV3-2) and TRBJ2-7, with D perhaps TRBD2 (5 bases). V dropped 0 bases and J dropped 5 bases, with 8 bases sitting between them. The CDR3 has 13 residues. Looked up from germline, CDR1 is LGHDT and CDR2 is YNNKEL (reference sequence). CDR3 region: CASSQEDWHEQYF. DNA for the CDR3: TGTGCCAGCAGCCAAGAGGACTGGCACGAGCAGTACTTC.

The gene calls are TRBV6-2 or TRBV6-3 and TRBJ2-1; D perhaps matches TRBD1 (6 bases). V lost 0 bases and J lost 7, with 16 bases in between. The CDR3 extends over 16 amino acids. Germline lookup yields CDR1 MNHEY and CDR2 SVGEGT. The CDR3 region is CASSYSSIQGWNEQFF. The CDR3 DNA follows: TGTGCCAGCAGTTACTCGTCGATACAGGGATGGAATGAGCAGTTCTTC.

V usage is TRBV5-1 and J usage is TRBJ2-7, with D tentatively TRBD2 (7 bases). This CDR3 has 14 residues. V shed 3 bases and J shed 6 bases, with 16 bases lying between them. Germline CDR1 reads SGHRS; CDR2 reads YFSETQ. The CDR3 DNA is TGCGCCAGCAGCTGGGACTACAGGGTCGGCGAGCAGTACTTC. Translated: CASSWDYRVGEQYF.

The chain recombines TRBV5-1 with TRBJ2-7; 9 bases are shared with TRBD1. The CDR3 spans 16 residues. V shed 4 bases and J 2 bases; nucleotides not matched to a gene: 10. Per the germline V gene, CDR1 is SGHRS and CDR2 is YFSETQ. The CDR3 region is CASSAGTGRETYEQYF. The CDR3 DNA follows: TGCGCCAGCAGCGCGGGGACAGGGAGAGAGACCTACGAGCAGTACTTC.

J is TRBJ2-1 and V is TRBV6-2 or TRBV6-3; a weak D match, TRBD2 (6 bases). The germline V gene encodes CDR1 MNHEY and CDR2 SVGEGT. CDR3 length: 14 residues. The germline V and J ends were trimmed by 6 bases and 8 bases, with 17 bases remaining between them. The CDR3 bases are TGTGCCAGCAGCCCCGGGGGTGCTTTGGATGAGCAGTTCTTC. It codes for CASSPGGALDEQFF.

This clone appeared a single time. This sequence joins TRBV9 and TRBJ2-5, with TRBD1 matching 9 bases. The germline V gene has CDR1 SGDLS and CDR2 YYNGEE. The CDR3 has 15 amino acids. After removal of 3 bases from V and 3 bases from J, the junction contained 6 bases not matched to a gene. CDR3: CASSGAGTGKETQYF. The DNA for the CDR3 is TGTGCCAGCAGCGGAGCGGGGACAGGGAAAGAGACCCAGTACTTC. The entire variable domain, with the rest obtained from reference TRBV9 and TRBJ2-5, is as follows: DSGVTQTPKHLITATGQRVTLRCSPRSGDLSVYWYQQSLDQGLQFLIQYYNGEERAKGNILERFSAQQFPDLHSELNLSSLELGDSALYFCASSGAGTGKETQYFGPGTRLLVL.

The chain couples TRBV4-1 to TRBJ1-4; 7 bases are a match to TRBD1. Germline V gene lookup returns CDR1 MGHRA and CDR2 YSYEKL. There are 16 residues in the CDR3. Unmatched junction bases numbered 7, after V lost 0 bases and J lost 6 bases. CDR3 protein: CASSQDNRGGYEKLFF. CDR3 coding DNA: TGCGCCAGCAGCCAAGATAACAGGGGTGGATATGAAAAACTGTTTTTT.

The rearrangement uses TRBV5-1 and TRBJ2-2; 11 positions match TRBD2. The CDR3 contains 16 residues. The junction had 6 bases not matched to a gene; V was cut back by 2 bases and J by 6 bases. Germline V gives CDR1 SGHRS, CDR2 YFSETQ. The CDR3 reads CASSFLAGGPAGELFF. The CDR3 bases are TGCGCCAGCAGCTTCTTAGCGGGGGGGCCCGCCGGGGAGCTGTTTTTT.

The V and J genes are TRBV5-1 and TRBJ2-2, with 11 positions matching TRBD2. The CDR3 sequence is 16 residues long. V was pared by 4 bases and J by 5 bases, with 7 bases of the junction left unmatched. Germline CDR1 reads SGHRS; CDR2 reads YFSETQ. The CDR3 nucleotides read TGCGCCAGCAGCAAGACTAGCGGGATTGATACCGGGGAGCTGTTTTTT. Encoded protein: CASSKTSGIDTGELFF.

V gene TRBV15 combines with J gene TRBJ1-1, with TRBD1 identical over 10 bases. There are 14 residues in the CDR3. Germline CDR1 LNHNV, CDR2 YYDKDF (reference sequence). V shed 3 bases and J 4 bases; nucleotides not matched to a gene: 2. CDR3 bases: TGTGCCACCAGCAGCCGACAGGGGGCCACTGAAGCTTTCTTT. This gives the protein CATSSRQGATEAFF.

The sample holds one count of this clone. The chain carries TRBV5-4 and TRBJ1-2; possible D gene TRBD1, 6 bases. This CDR3 has 11 residues. Germline assignment: CDR1 SGHNT and CDR2 YYREEE (reference sequence). Trimming took 1 base from V and 8 from J, leaving 6 bases between them. In DNA, the CDR3 is TGTGCCAGCAGCTTGAGGGGGGGCTACACCTTC. Translation gives CASSLRGGYTF.

The V gene is TRBV6-5, the J gene TRBJ2-7; D is perhaps TRBD2 (5 bases). V was clipped by 2 bases and J by 2 bases, with 7 bases between them. Germline CDR1 is MNHEY and CDR2 is SVGAGI. The CDR3 loop spans 13 amino acids. The CDR3 spells CASSYGRTYEQYF. The CDR3 DNA is TGTGCCAGCAGTTACGGGAGAACCTACGAGCAGTACTTC.

This clone occurred a few times. CDR3 nucleotides: TGTGCCAGCAGTGCTGAGTGGACAGGGGTTATCAATCAGCCCCAGCATTTT. Its translation is CASSAEWTGVINQPQHF. J is TRBJ1-5 and V is TRBV27; TRBD1 agrees at 9 bases. The CDR3 is 17 amino acids. Germline V lookup: CDR1 MNHEY, CDR2 SMNVEV (reference sequence). V was clipped by 5 bases and J by 3 bases; unmatched bases: 11.